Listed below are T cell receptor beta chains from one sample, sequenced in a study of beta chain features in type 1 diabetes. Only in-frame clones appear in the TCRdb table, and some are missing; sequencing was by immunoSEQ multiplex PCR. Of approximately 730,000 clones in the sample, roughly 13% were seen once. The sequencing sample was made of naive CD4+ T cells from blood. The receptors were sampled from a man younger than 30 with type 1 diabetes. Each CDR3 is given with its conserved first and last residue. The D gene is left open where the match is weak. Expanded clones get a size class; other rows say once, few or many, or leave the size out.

CDR3nt: TGCGCCAGCAGCTTATGGGCGAGTGGTACAGATACGCAGTATTTT
CDR3aa: CASSLWASGTDTQYF
d_gene: .
v_gene: TRBV5-1
abundance: .
j_gene: TRBJ2-3

CDR3nt: TGTGCCAGCAGTCGGGCAACTAATGAAAAACTGTTTTTT
CDR3aa: CASSRATNEKLFF
d_gene: .
v_gene: TRBV9
abundance: few
j_gene: TRBJ1-4

CDR3nt: TGTGCCAGCAGAAGGACAGAAGATGGCTACACCTTC
CDR3aa: CASRRTEDGYTF
d_gene: .
v_gene: TRBV7-9
abundance: .
j_gene: TRBJ1-2

CDR3nt: TGCGCCAGCAGCCAAGATTACGGCAGTAGTATGAACACTGAAGCTTTCTTT
CDR3aa: CASSQDYGSSMNTEAFF
d_gene: .
v_gene: TRBV4-1
abundance: few
j_gene: TRBJ1-1

CDR3nt: TGCGCCAGCAGCCCAGAGACAGGGTCAAGGGAAAAACTGTTTTTT
CDR3aa: CASSPETGSREKLFF
d_gene: TRBD1
v_gene: TRBV5-1
abundance: .
j_gene: TRBJ1-4

CDR3nt: TGTGCCAGCTCACCACCGGGGGCAGCCCATGAAGCTTTCTTT
CDR3aa: CASSPPGAAHEAFF
d_gene: .
v_gene: TRBV18
abundance: few
j_gene: TRBJ1-1

CDR3nt: TGTGCCAGCAGTCGTATGGCCACTGAAGCTTTCTTT
CDR3aa: CASSRMATEAFF
d_gene: .
v_gene: TRBV14
abundance: .
j_gene: TRBJ1-1

CDR3nt: TGTGCCAGCAGCTGGCGGACAGCCTACGAGCAGTACTTC
CDR3aa: CASSWRTAYEQYF
d_gene: .
v_gene: TRBV5-6
abundance: .
j_gene: TRBJ2-7

CDR3nt: TGTGCCAGTAGTTTAGCGGGGAGCGCAGATACGCAGTATTTT
CDR3aa: CASSLAGSADTQYF
d_gene: TRBD2
v_gene: TRBV19
abundance: few
j_gene: TRBJ2-3

CDR3nt: TGTGCCAGCAGCCCGCGGGTGGTAATATCCCACTACGAGCAGTACTTC
CDR3aa: CASSPRVVISHYEQYF
d_gene: .
v_gene: TRBV7-9
abundance: .
j_gene: TRBJ2-7